These 29 T cell receptor beta chains originate from one sample sequenced in a study of shared clonotypes between healthy human individuals. Some clones are missing from TCRdb's copy, which holds only in-frame ones; the method was immunoSEQ multiplex PCR. The top ten hold approximately 1.7% of the sample, which has roughly 2.1 million clones, 90% to 95% seen once. Terminally differentiated effector memory CD45RA+ cells were excluded by CCR7 positive selection of CD45RO-negative cells. Material: naive CD8+ T cells from PBMCs. The receptor set was obtained from a man younger than 35 in good health. Some clones in this sample may be carry-over from other donors' samples.

The V gene is TRBV5-1, the J gene TRBJ2-5, with TRBD2 matching 10 bases. This CDR3 region has 17 residues. V lost 3 bases to trimming and J lost 1 base; unmatched junction nucleotides: 9. Germline V gene sequence: CDR1 SGHRS, CDR2 YFSETQ. CDR3 sequence: CASSWGGLAEGQETQYF. The CDR3 nucleotides are TGCGCCAGCAGCTGGGGCGGACTAGCGGAGGGCCAAGAGACCCAGTACTTC.

The CDR3 nucleotides are TGTGCCAGCAGTTCCTCCGGCGAAAAACTGTTTTTT. Encoded protein: CASSSSGEKLFF. The J gene is TRBJ1-4, the V gene TRBV7-9; D gene ambiguous. This CDR3 comprises 12 residues. The V and J ends lost 6 bases and 8 bases respectively, with 10 bases between them. The germline gives CDR1 SEHNR, CDR2 FQNEAQ (reference sequence).

This sequence joins TRBV28 and TRBJ1-1; 9 bases map to TRBD1. The J segment lost 5 bases and the V segment lost 5 bases, leaving 6 bases of the junction unmatched. Germline loops: CDR1 MDHEN, CDR2 SYDVKM. The CDR3 totals 14 residues. CDR3: CASSPGQGQTEAFF. The CDR3 coding sequence is TGTGCCAGCAGTCCGGGACAGGGTCAAACTGAAGCTTTCTTT.

V gene TRBV15 combines with J gene TRBJ2-1, with 9 bases that match TRBD2. There are 15 residues in the CDR3. Germline V CDR1 and CDR2: LNHNV, YYDKDF (reference sequence). After removal of 1 base from V and 7 bases from J, the junction contained 5 bases not matched to a gene. CDR3 in DNA: TGTGCCACCAGCAGAGTTAGCGGGAGCAATAATGAGCAGTTCTTC. Translation: CATSRVSGSNNEQFF.

This clone was seen a handful of times. The chain uses TRBV6-6 and TRBJ2-1; TRBD2 matches at 8 bases. CDR3 length: 16 amino acids. Trimming took 0 bases from V and 4 from J; bases not matched to a gene: 5. CDR1 and CDR2 (germline): MNHNY, SVGAGI (reference sequence). CDR3: CASSYSTSVKYNEQFF. CDR3 nucleotides: TGTGCCAGCAGTTACTCGACTAGCGTTAAATACAATGAGCAGTTCTTC.

About this clone itself: The sample contains more than one DNA sequence encoding this CDR3. The chain carries TRBV9 and TRBJ2-2, with TRBD1 matching 9 bases. Germline-derived CDR1 and CDR2 are SGDLS and YYNGEE. V shed 3 bases, J shed 6 bases, and the junction held 3 bases outside the gene matches. The CDR3 is 14 amino acids. CDR3: CASSAGQGSGELFF. The CDR3 coding sequence is TGTGCCAGCAGCGCAGGACAGGGGTCCGGGGAGCTGTTTTTT.

The V call is TRBV19, the J call TRBJ2-1; 7 nucleotides line up with TRBD2. The CDR3 is made up of 17 amino acids. The V gene end was trimmed by 2 bases and the J gene end by 0 bases; junction bases not matched to a gene: 7. CDR1 and CDR2 (germline): LNHDA, SQIVND (reference sequence). The CDR3 loop reads CASSIIAGAVSYNEQFF. In DNA form, the CDR3 reads TGTGCCAGTAGTATAATAGCGGGTGCCGTCTCCTACAATGAGCAGTTCTTC.

This clone occurred a few times. This sequence joins TRBV28 and TRBJ1-5; TRBD1 is a possible D gene (5 bases). Trimming took 3 bases from V and 9 from J, leaving 21 bases between them. This CDR3 contains 16 residues. Germline CDR1 and CDR2: MDHEN and SYDVKM. The CDR3 loop reads CASSLIQGFSSRPQHF. The CDR3 DNA follows: TGTGCCAGCAGTTTGATTCAGGGTTTCTCTTCCAGGCCCCAGCATTTT.

V usage is TRBV12-5 and J usage is TRBJ2-1, with D uncertain. This CDR3 has 8 residues. In germline, CDR1 is LGHNT, CDR2 FRNRAP. The V end lost 6 bases, the J end lost 11 bases, and 2 bases lay between the germline ends. The CDR3 region has the DNA TGTGCTAGTGGACAGCAGTTCTTC. It yields the protein CASGQQFF. Drawing the rest from reference TRBV12-5 and TRBJ2-1, the complete variable domain is DARVTQTPRHKVTEMGQEVTMRCQPILGHNTVFWYRQTMMQGLELLAYFRNRAPLDDSGMPKDRFSAEMPDATLATLKIQPSEPRDSAVYFCASGQQFFGPGTRLTVL.

The J gene is TRBJ1-1, the V gene TRBV6-1, with D possibly TRBD1 on 5 matching bases. The CDR3 runs to 15 residues. CDR1 and CDR2 from the germline V gene are MNHNS and SASEGT. V was trimmed by 0 bases and J by 6 bases, leaving 14 bases between them. The CDR3 DNA reads as TGTGCCAGCAGTGAAGCAAAGGGGAGGACGGCTGAAGCTTTCTTT. Translation gives CASSEAKGRTAEAFF.

This chain uses TRBV5-1 with TRBJ2-1; D is uncertain. CDR3 length: 15 residues. Trimming cost V 4 bases and J 0 bases, with 11 bases left between them. Looked up from germline, CDR1 is SGHRS and CDR2 is YFSETQ. CDR3 sequence: CASSAGMSSYNEQFF. CDR3 bases: TGCGCCAGCAGCGCTGGAATGAGCTCCTACAATGAGCAGTTCTTC.

V gene TRBV27 combines with J gene TRBJ2-1, with 10 bases aligning to TRBD2. Germline CDR1 is MNHEY and CDR2 is SMNVEV (reference sequence). The CDR3 is made up of 17 amino acids. V was pared by 4 bases and J by 1 base, with 7 bases of the junction left unmatched. This chain's CDR3 is CASSSRTSGASYNEQFF. The CDR3 nucleotides are TGTGCCAGCAGTTCAAGGACTAGCGGCGCGTCCTACAATGAGCAGTTCTTC.

The V gene is TRBV9, the J gene TRBJ1-5; weak D call: TRBD1 (5 bases). Germline CDR1 is SGDLS and CDR2 is YYNGEE. This CDR3 has 16 residues. The germline V and J ends were trimmed by 4 bases and 5 bases, with 19 bases remaining between them. The CDR3 loop reads CASSPQPWKGDQPQHF. CDR3 DNA sequence: TGTGCCAGCAGCCCCCAGCCCTGGAAAGGGGATCAGCCCCAGCATTTT.

As regards this clone: At the DNA level, this CDR3 is encoded by other sequences in the same sample as well. The CDR3 DNA is TGTGCCAGTAGTCCTGGGGGGAGCAATCAGCCCCAGCATTTT. Encoded protein: CASSPGGSNQPQHF. The chain uses TRBV19 and TRBJ1-5; perhaps TRBD1 as D (5 bases). The CDR3 spans 14 residues. The ends were cut back, 5 bases at V and 1 base at J, with 9 bases in the middle. Germline CDR1 and CDR2: LNHDA and SQIVND (reference sequence).

This chain connects TRBV4-3 to TRBJ1-3; D might be TRBD1 (5 bases). The CDR3 spans 18 residues. With 0 bases removed from V and 4 bases from J, the gap between germline ends came to 19 bases. The germline gives CDR1 LGHNA, CDR2 YSLEER. The chain's CDR3 is CASSQDPPAGEGGNTIYF. CDR3 nucleotide sequence: TGCGCCAGCAGCCAAGATCCCCCCGCGGGGGAAGGGGGAAACACCATATATTTT.

Only a few counts were recorded for this clone. The rearrangement links TRBV9 to TRBJ1-1; no clear D. V lost 2 bases and J lost 4, with 3 bases in between. The CDR3 has 11 amino acids. From germline, CDR1 is SGDLS and CDR2 YYNGEE. The CDR3 DNA sequence: TGTGCCAGCAGCGTTCCCACTGAAGCTTTCTTT. Amino acid sequence: CASSVPTEAFF.

The genes are TRBV5-4 and TRBJ2-3, with a weak D call TRBD2 (6 bases). V lost 4 bases to trimming and J lost 0 bases, with 12 bases between them. The CDR3 runs 15 residues. CDR1 is SGHNT, CDR2 YYREEE, per germline (reference sequence). The CDR3: CASSPKGTSTDTQYF. In DNA form, the CDR3 reads TGTGCCAGCAGCCCGAAGGGGACTAGCACAGATACGCAGTATTTT.

This clone was detected only once. The chain employs TRBV28 and TRBJ2-3, with a weak D call TRBD2 (5 bases). This CDR3 contains 15 residues. Germline loops: CDR1 MDHEN, CDR2 SYDVKM. Trimming left V 7 bases short and J 0 bases short, with 14 bases between. CDR3 DNA: TGTGCCAGCAATGGGGAGCCGACAAGCACAGATACGCAGTATTTT. Protein product: CASNGEPTSTDTQYF.

The chain recombines TRBV30 with TRBJ2-1; 8 positions agree with TRBD1. Unmatched junction bases numbered 23, after V lost 0 bases and J lost 4 bases. Looked up from germline, CDR1 is GTSNPN and CDR2 is SVGIG (reference sequence). The CDR3 spans 21 residues. The CDR3 loop is CAWSVKRLGTGPFFRYNEQFF. DNA of the CDR3: TGTGCCTGGAGTGTAAAGAGGCTCGGGACAGGTCCCTTCTTTCGATACAATGAGCAGTTCTTC. The variable domain in full, with the rest retrieved from reference TRBV30 and TRBJ2-1, is SQTIHQWPATLVQPVGSPLSLECTVEGTSNPNLYWYRQAAGRGLQLLFYSVGIGQISSEVPQNLSASRPQDRQFILSSKKLLLSDSGFYLCAWSVKRLGTGPFFRYNEQFFGPGTRLTVL.

The chain is built from TRBV11-3 and TRBJ2-1; 8 bases are shared with TRBD1. The CDR3 covers 15 residues. V lost 2 bases, J lost 2 bases, and 2 bases stayed unmatched. CDR1 is SGHNT, CDR2 YENEEA, per germline. CDR3 DNA: TGTGCCAGCAGCTTAAGGACAGGGCCCTACAATGAGCAGTTCTTC. Translation gives CASSLRTGPYNEQFF.

As DNA, the CDR3 is TGTGCCAGCAGTTACTTCCCTACGAGCGATGAGCAGTTCTTC. Its protein product is CASSYFPTSDEQFF. V and J are TRBV6-5 and TRBJ2-1, with D unresolved. The V and J ends lost 1 base and 8 bases respectively, with 12 bases between them. This CDR3 is built from 14 residues. Germline lookup yields CDR1 MNHEY and CDR2 SVGAGI.

The chain carries TRBV10-2 and TRBJ2-4; 7 positions match TRBD1. The CDR3 has 13 amino acids. In germline, CDR1 is WSHSY, CDR2 SAAADI. Trimming took 8 bases from V and 7 from J; bases not matched to a gene: 8. As DNA, the CDR3 is TGCGCCAGCTCCCCGGGACAGCGGAACATTCAGTACTTC. Its protein is CASSPGQRNIQYF.

This clone was detected a few times. Other nucleotide sequences in the sample specify the same CDR3. The V gene is TRBV2, the J gene TRBJ1-2, with 7 nucleotides matching TRBD1. V was clipped by 4 bases and J by 4 bases; unmatched bases: 3. Per germline, CDR1 SNHLY and CDR2 FYNNEI. The CDR3 has 13 amino acids. The CDR3 here is CASSAGTAYGYTF. The CDR3 bases are TGTGCCAGCAGTGCCGGGACAGCCTATGGCTACACCTTC.

Notes on this clone: Other DNA sequences in the same sample also yield this CDR3. The chain carries TRBV9 and TRBJ1-2, with TRBD1 as a possible D gene (5 bases). The length of the CDR3 is 14 residues. Germline V gene data show CDR1 as SGDLS and CDR2 as YYNGEE. Deletions cut 0 bases from V and 8 bases from J, with 14 bases between. The CDR3 nucleotides read TGTGCCAGCAGCGTAGTAGGCCCCGGGGGGGGCTACACCTTC. Encoded protein: CASSVVGPGGGYTF.

This chain joins TRBV30 and TRBJ2-2, with D uncertain. Trimming cost V 0 bases and J 0 bases, with 8 bases left between them. Germline V lookup: CDR1 GTSNPN, CDR2 SVGIG (reference sequence). This CDR3 contains 15 residues. In nucleotides, the CDR3 is TGTGCCTGGAGTGTAGGCACAACGAACACCGGGGAGCTGTTTTTT. As protein: CAWSVGTTNTGELFF.

As regards this clone: This sample includes further DNA sequences coding for the same CDR3. This chain connects TRBV7-9 to TRBJ1-1; D gene unclear. Germline assignment: CDR1 SEHNR and CDR2 FQNEAQ (reference sequence). The CDR3 totals 14 residues. V was cut by 1 base and J by 1 base, with 7 bases left in between. The CDR3 DNA reads TGTGCCAGCAGCTTAGTAGTCAAGAACACTGAAGCTTTCTTT. Translating gives CASSLVVKNTEAFF.

This chain links TRBV4-1 with TRBJ2-6; 9 bases are shared with TRBD1. Germline CDR1 and CDR2: MGHRA and YSYEKL. J lost 2 bases, V lost 4 bases, and 6 bases had no gene match. The CDR3 runs 17 residues. CDR3 sequence (DNA): TGCGCCAGCAGCCTTACCAACAGGGGGCCTGGGGCCAACGTCCTGACTTTC. Protein sequence: CASSLTNRGPGANVLTF.

This clone was found once. The V call is TRBV9, the J call TRBJ2-7, with TRBD1 matching over 8 bases. Germline V gives CDR1 SGDLS, CDR2 YYNGEE. There are 16 residues in the CDR3. Losses at the gene ends were 0 bases for V and 4 bases for J; bases not matched to a gene: 9. CDR3 loop: CASSVARQGAQYEQYF. For the CDR3, the DNA is TGTGCCAGCAGCGTAGCTCGCCAGGGGGCTCAATACGAGCAGTACTTC.

The chain couples TRBV15 to TRBJ2-2, with D perhaps matching TRBD1 (5 bases). V lost 0 bases, J lost 1 base, and 18 bases lay in between. Germline-derived CDR1 and CDR2 are LNHNV and YYDKDF (reference sequence). CDR3 length equals 19 residues. The CDR3 DNA is TGTGCCACCAGCAGAGATCTTTCTTTGGGGCAGGGGAACACCGGGGAGCTGTTTTTT. Translation gives CATSRDLSLGQGNTGELFF.